This paragraph covers one T cell receptor beta chain sequence. Antigen specificity is unknown. CDR3 length: 11 amino acids. The germline gives CDR1 GTSNPN, CDR2 SVGIG (reference sequence). Between the trimmed V and J ends, which lost 3 bases and 9 bases, there was a span of 9 bases. Next came a second PCR, run for about 6 to 11 cycles, which used a sample-barcoded 5' primer along with a J-beta primer mix. TCRdb reanalysed the 5' RACE reads using MiXCR and keeps one entry per CDR3 protein. The table records 720,000 or so distinct CDR3 sequences, around 43% of them present only once. The sample originates from a study of blood T cells in healthy people across ages. Across the study: Per two T cells, about one barcoded beta molecule was captured through template switching. The study, taken as a whole, reports: Age brought a roughly linear fall in TCR beta diversity measured per million T cells.

The rearrangement joins TRBV30 to TRBJ2-1, with no clear D. This clonotype was obtained from a man aged 80 or over in good health. Material: blood. The CDR3 DNA sequence: TGTGCCTGGAGCGATATAGGTGAGCAGTTCTTC. Encoded protein: CAWSDIGEQFF.